Below, 18 T cell receptor beta chains from the same sample are listed, as sequenced in a study of T-cell memory formation after mild COVID-19. TCRdb called the 5' RACE reads again in MiXCR, with one record for every CDR3 protein. This table holds some 300,000 distinct CDR3 sequences, 20% found once. The source material was PBMCs or a T cell subset sorted from them (not recorded which). The receptors shown here come from a man younger than 35 who had mild COVID-19 (a few samples of this study predate the infection). Cell type and time point are not known.

The CDR3 coding sequence is TGTGCCAGCAGTTGGGCACACTCCTACGAGCAGTACTTC. It codes for CASSWAHSYEQYF. The chain links TRBV6-2 or TRBV6-3 to TRBJ2-7, with D unclear. The CDR3 totals 13 residues. The V end lost 4 bases, the J end lost 0 bases, and 7 bases lay between the germline ends. The V gene's germline CDR1 is MNHEY and CDR2 SVGEGT.

V usage is TRBV7-2 and J usage is TRBJ2-7; 7 positions agree with TRBD1. V was clipped by 2 bases and J by 0 bases; unmatched bases: 7. This CDR3 has 16 residues. Germline V gene lookup returns CDR1 SGHTA and CDR2 FQGNSA. CDR3 region: CASSLSPRQGSYEQYF. Written as DNA, the CDR3 is TGTGCCAGCAGCTTATCGCCAAGACAGGGCTCCTACGAGCAGTACTTC.

This rearrangement joins TRBV6-4 to TRBJ1-5; 7 bases are a match to TRBD1. This CDR3 region has 15 residues. CDR1 and CDR2 from the germline V gene are MRHNA and SNTAGT. V shed 7 bases, J shed 2 bases, and the junction held 8 bases outside the gene matches. The CDR3, as DNA: TGTGCCAGCAACAACAGGGGTTTCGGCAATCAGCCCCAGCATTTT. Its translation is CASNNRGFGNQPQHF.

The chain recombines TRBV5-1 with TRBJ2-3; D is perhaps TRBD1 (6 bases). V dropped 0 bases and J dropped 3 bases, with 11 bases sitting between them. The germline gives CDR1 SGHRS, CDR2 YFSETQ. The CDR3 is made up of 15 amino acids. The CDR3 loop reads CASSLGPQGTDTQYF. CDR3 nucleotides: TGCGCCAGCAGCTTGGGCCCCCAGGGGACAGATACGCAGTATTTT. The full variable domain, in which reference TRBV5-1 and TRBJ2-3 provide the parts outside the CDR3, is KAGVTQTPRYLIKTRGQQVTLSCSPISGHRSVSWYQQTPGQGLQFLFEYFSETQRNKGNFPGRFSGRQFSNSRSEMNVSTLELGDSALYLCASSLGPQGTDTQYFGPGTRLTVL.

The rearrangement joins TRBV11-2 to TRBJ2-1, with TRBD2 matching over 9 bases. This CDR3 has 16 amino acids. V lost 4 bases to trimming and J lost 5 bases; unmatched junction nucleotides: 9. The germline CDR1 and CDR2 sequences are SGHAT and FQNNGV. DNA for the CDR3: TGTGCCAGCAGCTCTCTAGCGGGGACGATCAACAATGAGCAGTTCTTC. It specifies CASSSLAGTINNEQFF.

This clonotype was seen repeatedly, ten times or more. This chain links TRBV6-1 with TRBJ2-1, with 9 bases aligning to TRBD2. This CDR3 has 15 residues. V dropped 2 bases and J dropped 9; count of bases not matched to a gene: 8. CDR1 and CDR2 from the germline V gene are MNHNS and SASEGT. CDR3 sequence reads: CASSEQAGGPSEQFF. CDR3 DNA: TGTGCCAGCAGTGAACAGGCGGGGGGGCCGAGTGAGCAGTTCTTC.

This chain links TRBV9 with TRBJ2-3; D may be TRBD1 or TRBD2 (5 bases each). V was trimmed by 2 bases and J by 0 bases, leaving 10 bases between them. Germline V CDR1 and CDR2: SGDLS, YYNGEE. The CDR3 is 15 residues long. This CDR3 reads CASSVVGASTDTQYF. CDR3 DNA sequence: TGTGCCAGCAGCGTTGTCGGGGCTAGCACAGATACGCAGTATTTT.

The chain carries TRBV10-1 and TRBJ2-1, with D maybe TRBD2 (7 bases). CDR3 size: 16 residues. Trimming shortened V by 2 bases and J by 3 bases, and 14 bases separated the two germline ends. Germline V gene sequence: CDR1 WNHNN, CDR2 SYGVQD (reference sequence). This chain's CDR3 is CASSEKGGGHYNEQFF. DNA for the CDR3: TGCGCCAGCAGTGAGAAAGGCGGGGGACACTACAATGAGCAGTTCTTC.

The table lists this clonotype with a few counts. This chain connects TRBV5-1 to TRBJ2-1; D is perhaps TRBD1 (6 bases). Germline V gives CDR1 SGHRS, CDR2 YFSETQ. V was trimmed by 4 bases and J by 8 bases, leaving 10 bases between them. The CDR3 runs 12 residues. CDR3 coding DNA: TGCGCCAGCAGCCGGGCAGGGGATGAGCAGTTCTTC. Amino acids: CASSRAGDEQFF.

The DNA for the CDR3 is TGTGCCAGCAGTTTTCGGGGGCCTTCGGCCCAGCATTTT. This translates into CASSFRGPSAQHF. This chain uses TRBV12-3 or TRBV12-4 with TRBJ1-5, with D perhaps TRBD1 (6 bases). V was cut by 3 bases and J by 11 bases, with 14 bases left in between. The CDR3 sequence is 13 residues long.

This clonotype was found a few times. The gene calls are TRBV7-2 and TRBJ2-1, with 11 bases aligning to TRBD2. CDR3 size: 15 residues. CDR1 and CDR2 from the germline V gene are SGHTA and FQGNSA. V was clipped by 5 bases and J by 7 bases; unmatched bases: 7. Here the CDR3 reads CASSTWTSGRNEQFF. The CDR3 bases are TGTGCCAGCAGCACGTGGACTAGCGGGCGTAATGAGCAGTTCTTC.

The chain links TRBV7-2 to TRBJ2-3; the D is unclear. The germline CDR1 and CDR2 sequences are SGHTA and FQGNSA. CDR3 length equals 14 residues. Trimming took off 0 bases at V and 1 base at J, with 5 bases between the two ends. The CDR3 nucleotides read TGTGCCAGCAGCTTAGCGCAGCGCACAGATACGCAGTATTTT. This gives the protein CASSLAQRTDTQYF.

There are a few counts of this clonotype. The CDR3 sequence is CASSPRGHSYNEQFF. The CDR3 DNA reads TGTGCCAGCAGTCCCCGGGGGCACTCCTACAATGAGCAGTTCTTC. The chain joins TRBV12-3 or TRBV12-4 to TRBJ2-1; D possibly uses TRBD1 or TRBD2 (6 bases each). CDR3 length: 15 residues. Trimming took 5 bases from V and 0 from J, leaving 11 bases between them.

This clonotype turned up a few times. The V gene is TRBV5-1, the J gene TRBJ2-5, with 7 bases fitting TRBD2. CDR1 SGHRS and CDR2 YFSETQ come from the germline V gene. There are 15 residues in the CDR3. Unmatched junction bases numbered 9, after V lost 3 bases and J lost 4 bases. The CDR3 reads CASSSVRGGRETQYF. CDR3 sequence (DNA): TGCGCCAGCAGCTCGGTACGCGGGGGAAGAGAGACCCAGTACTTC.

In its sample, this clonotype was seen a few times. The J gene is TRBJ2-1, the V gene TRBV5-6, with D unresolved. Germline V gives CDR1 SGHDT, CDR2 YYEEEE. The CDR3 spans 11 residues. Trimming removed 7 bases at V and 8 bases at J, with 10 bases between. This chain's CDR3 is CASSELDEQFF. In DNA form, the CDR3 reads TGTGCCAGCTCGGAGCTCGATGAGCAGTTCTTC.

This clonotype was observed a handful of times. This chain links TRBV4-1 with TRBJ2-7; 8 nucleotides align to TRBD1. The CDR3 runs to 17 residues. V lost 4 bases to trimming and J lost 0 bases; unmatched junction nucleotides: 11. In germline, CDR1 is MGHRA, CDR2 YSYEKL. This CDR3 is CASSPRAGGTSSYEQYF. DNA of the CDR3: TGCGCCAGCAGCCCCCGGGCAGGGGGCACAAGCTCCTACGAGCAGTACTTC.

This clonotype was seen only a few times. The CDR3 DNA follows: TGTGCCAGCGGGCAAGGGGTCGGCGGGGAGCTGTTTTTT. Its protein product is CASGQGVGGELFF. V is TRBV27 and J is TRBJ2-2; TRBD1 is a possible D gene (5 bases). Germline CDR1 reads MNHEY; CDR2 reads SMNVEV (reference sequence). V lost 8 bases and J 7 bases, leaving 14 bases between the germline ends. This CDR3 is 13 amino acids long.

The table lists this clonotype with a few counts. The chain joins TRBV7-3 to TRBJ2-5; 9 bases line up with TRBD1. The CDR3 is 15 residues long. J was trimmed by 1 base and V by 6 bases; bases with no gene match: 6. CDR1 SGHTA and CDR2 FQGTGA come from the germline V gene. The CDR3 bases are TGTGCCAGCAGTTCACAGGGGGCGGCCCAAGAGACCCAGTACTTC. It encodes CASSSQGAAQETQYF.